Listed below are T cell receptor beta chains from one sample, sequenced in a study of cytomegalovirus exposure and HLA in healthy donors. Sequencing used immunoSEQ multiplex PCR; TCRdb keeps in-frame clones, though not all of them. The sample has roughly 170,000 clones, 70% to 80% seen once. Sequencing was done on a sample of PBMCs. All receptors derive from a woman aged 25 to 45 in good health and CMV-seropositive. CDR3s include the opening cysteine and the closing phenylalanine or tryptophan. The D gene is left open where the match is weak. Not every row has a clone size; where given, it reads once, few, many or a size class.

J	D	size	V	CDR3
TRBJ1-1	-	-	TRBV14	CASSRGPGTEAFF
TRBJ2-7	TRBD1	-	TRBV6-5	CASRNQQGAYEQYF
TRBJ1-5	TRBD1	-	TRBV19	CASSIGTGGGSNQPQHF
TRBJ1-3	-	-	TRBV30	CAWSLRGGAAGGNTIYF
TRBJ2-1	-	-	TRBV19	CASSIVPAVSYNEQFF
TRBJ1-3	-	-	TRBV5-1	CASSPLQDGNTIYF
TRBJ2-1	TRBD2	few	TRBV6-1	CASSGTRSNEQFF
TRBJ2-2	TRBD2	few	TRBV5-1	CASSLEGLAGGGNTGELFF
TRBJ1-2	-	-	TRBV6-6	CASLRGSNYGYTF
TRBJ1-1	-	-	TRBV14	CASSPRRGNSAEAFF
TRBJ2-7	TRBD1	-	TRBV7-8	CASSPGQPHYEQYF
TRBJ2-7	-	-	TRBV10-3	CAISGGMGYEQYF
TRBJ2-2	-	-	TRBV7-9	CASSFGGTGELFF
TRBJ2-4	TRBD1	few	TRBV4-3	CASRRSTGIENIQYF
TRBJ2-7	TRBD2	-	TRBV15	CATSGGTSDDEQYF
TRBJ2-7	-	once	TRBV5-5	CASRGLPEAYEQYF
TRBJ2-1	TRBD2	few	TRBV11-3	CASSQKGLVSYNEQFF
TRBJ2-4	-	-	TRBV28	CAITTTLAKNIQYF
TRBJ2-3	-	-	TRBV5-8	CASSSTQGTSTDTQYF
TRBJ2-1	-	-	TRBV5-1	CASSPLGYEQFF
TRBJ2-7	TRBD1	-	TRBV11-3	CASSLAGGPYEQYF
TRBJ1-5	-	-	TRBV7-2	CASSLGSWQPQHF
TRBJ1-3	-	-	TRBV11-3	CASSRSSGNTIYF